This T cell receptor (beta chain) was observed in a study of Ad26.COV2.S vaccination and SARS-CoV-2 variants. Study context: Among those in the COV1001 Ad26.COV2.S trial arm was the donor.

Findings of the study overall: Recipients given vaccine exceeded placebo recipients in spike-specific TCR breadth.

On this clone: Its target is not known.

The sample's treatment: some 19 received Ad26.COV2.S at low or high dose, single or two shots; 5 received placebo; per-sample allocation not given. Sampling took place 63 days after the first vaccine or placebo injection. Sequencing was performed with immunoSEQ multiplex PCR; in TCRdb, only in-frame clones are kept and a portion is missing. The sample contains hundreds of thousands of clones, 70% to 90% of which appear only once. This material consisted of peripheral blood, taken in a trial of Ad26.COV2.S vaccine versus placebo. The sequence derives from a person between 18 and 65 years old who received the Ad26.COV2.S COVID-19 vaccine or a placebo.

CDR3 sequence reads: CASGLRGSGANEQFF. The CDR3 nucleotides are TGTGCCAGCGGACTGAGGGGGAGCGGGGCCAATGAGCAGTTCTTC. The chain is built from TRBV6-5 and TRBJ2-1, with D perhaps matching TRBD2 (7 bases). The CDR3 sequence is 15 residues long. Germline CDR1 is MNHEY and CDR2 is SVGAGI. Trimming took off 8 bases at V and 6 bases at J, with 20 bases between the two ends.